This record looks at one TCR beta chain sequence and its context. No cognate antigen has been identified for it. Base qualities are not recorded, but no much larger clone differs from it by a single base. The data originate from a study of blood T cells in healthy people across ages (dated by TCRdb to between 2014 and 2017). As for the study more broadly: In model experiments, template switching captured about one uniquely barcoded TCR beta cDNA molecule for every two T cells. Using deep sequencing normalized with unique cDNA molecular identifiers, the study measured how TCR beta repertoire diversity changes with age. The donors were divided into four age groups: young (average approximately 15 years), middle-aged (approximately 39), aged (about 61) and long-lived (more than 75). Using the same blood draw, the study looked at two additional independent replicas of 1 million unique cDNA reads for two donors, one aged 18 to 30 and the other aged 80 or older. Findings and caveats that apply to the study as a whole: The long-lived group showed more naive CD4+ T cells, fewer expanded clones and increased TCR diversity than the aged group, suggesting age selection. Estimates of total diversity based on one million sequenced T cells were considered lower bounds and underestimates. Because donor CMV infection status was unknown, age-related changes in expanded clonotypes were potentially confounded. Observed TCR beta diversity per million T cells fell roughly linearly with age, and a significant reduction was already apparent by age roughly 41. Bulk unsorted PBMC profiling prevented conclusive comparison of naive and antigen-experienced compartments. A strong correlation was found between observed TCR beta diversity and the percentage of naive T cells measured by flow cytometry.

Trimming accounts for 4 bases at V and 5 bases at J, while the number of junction bases matched to no gene is 9. CDR3 length: 18 amino acids, cysteine to phenylalanine. Kept here is only the CDR3 DNA, which spans 54 bases and is read in frame from base 1. CDR1 and CDR2 are read off the germline V gene as SGHTA and FQGNSA. Donors were approximately 42 systemically healthy Caucasian individuals from Russia aged about 6 to 100 years. Each donor gave about 9.8 milliliters of peripheral blood, drawn into EDTA-treated Vacutainer tubes. PBMCs were isolated by Ficoll-Paque density-gradient centrifugation, with at least 7 million obtained per sample. Total RNA, at least 5 micrograms per sample, was extracted from PBMCs with Trizol reagent. For every donor, flow cytometry on a PBMC aliquot measured the percentage of naive CD45RAhigh/CD27high T cells. To prepare the library, 5' RACE was applied. Sequencing used an Illumina HiSeq 2500. A second PCR of roughly 7 to 11 cycles was performed with a sample-barcoded 5' primer and a J-beta primer mix. Each TCR beta cDNA molecule received a unique molecular identifier from a template-switch 5' adaptor carrying 12 random nucleotides. Each sample yielded at least 3 million CDR3-containing paired-end reads. First-strand cDNA synthesis was performed from all RNA using the Mint cDNA synthesis kit, with priming by a TRBC-specific oligonucleotide. Following uracil-DNA glycosylase treatment, a first 18-cycle PCR with universal primers M1SS and BC2_uni_R was performed on all cDNA. Processing in the source paper ran as follows. Each sample was normalized by randomly selecting 1 million high-quality reads, each carrying a distinct molecular identifier. Instead of being binned into consensus sequences, reads with shared molecular identifiers were discarded. MiTCR, with a Q25 quality threshold and the strictest error-elimination algorithm, was used for CDR3 identification, clonotype clustering and error correction. Lower-bound total TCR beta diversity was estimated with a nonparametric unseen species model using Euler transformation. TCRdb's own reprocessing of the public reads used fastp at Q25 and MiXCR and kept productive beta chains. All rows with the same CDR3 protein become a single entry with the most common DNA and genes. V and J calls and clone size were set by TCRdb, not the authors. This sample has around 500,000 distinct CDR3 sequences in its table, and about 27% of those were observed once. The ten largest make up approximately 3.7% of the sample.

The sample was also linked to a second study, of T cells of mothers and their children. Per the second study: Nine systemically healthy Caucasian individuals, comprising three mothers and their six children, were included as donors. cDNA synthesis used all of the extracted RNA, with roughly 1.5 ug of RNA in each 15 ul reaction. In the second PCR, sample barcodes and 2-4 random nucleotides were introduced via the M1S primer. Over 8 million TCR beta CDR3 reads came from each mother, compared with about 3 million reads from each child. Thymic selection shapes the output of TCR recombination in a similar way in related and unrelated pairs, and inherited differences have a minor effect. Related mother-child pairs always showed normalized repertoire overlap that was slightly higher than in unrelated mother-child pairs, though the difference was never significant. With a sensitivity of about 100 clones per million clonotypes, no persistent microchimeric T cell clones were detected. In the study, deep NGS was used to compare the TCR beta repertoires of mothers and children, and features distinguishing related mother-child pairs from unrelated individuals were sought. Mothers averaged around 40 +/- 4 years of age and children averaged around 10 +/- 4 years. After adapter ligation with NEBNext reagents, the libraries were sequenced on Illumina HiSeq 2000 with 100+100 nt paired-end reads. To prevent cross-contamination, the mother and child libraries were prepared one month apart and sequenced in separate runs. For each donor, between 500,000 and 2,000,000 distinct TCR beta clonotypes were identified. Naive TCR beta clonotypes were estimated from low-frequency clonotypes matched to each donor's FACS-determined naive share, without sorting.

The rearranged chain carries TRBV7-2 and TRBJ2-2, and TRBD2 aligns with 14 junction nucleotides. Input material: blood. The TCR originated in a boy aged 2 to 10 in good health. The nucleotides read TGTGCCAGCAGCTCGGGACTAGCGGGAGTTAGGTTAACCGGGGAGCTGTTTTTT. Its translation is CASSSGLAGVRLTGELFF.